This T cell receptor beta chain was sequenced during a study of T cells in localized non-small cell lung cancer. This clone showed up just once. Antigen unknown. Germline assignment: CDR1 MNHNY and CDR2 SVGAGI (reference sequence). V shed 5 bases and J 13 bases; nucleotides not matched to a gene: 16. This CDR3 is built from 15 residues. TCRdb's table, derived via immunoSEQ multiplex PCR, lists solely in-frame clones and lacks some. The top ten clones hold about 16% of a sample with around 20,000 clones, around 85% of them seen once. General study results and limits: Exceeding tumor, uninvolved adjacent lung had the highest T cell clonality. There were a median 57 of the top 100 tumor clones appearing in adjacent lung.

The genes are TRBV6-6 and TRBJ2-1, with 8 bases matching TRBD2. The material was PBMCs, obtained before any cancer treatment. The TCR sequence derives from a woman between 35 and 75 years old with stage II squamous cell lung carcinoma. CDR3: CASSRTFPGAGGQFF. CDR3 nucleotide sequence: TGTGCCAGCAGTCGTACCTTCCCCGGGGCGGGGGGACAGTTCTTC.